This passage covers 3 T cell receptor beta chains from one sample sequenced in a study of cytomegalovirus exposure and HLA in healthy donors. PCR used 60 Vbeta primers and 13 Jbeta primers. This table comes from immunoSEQ multiplex PCR, and its TCRdb copy is limited to in-frame clones, with some not included. The sample gives some 180,000 clones, 70% to 85% of which show up once; around 3.4% is in the top ten. Sequencing input: PBMCs. The receptors stem from a woman aged 60-75 years in good health and CMV-seropositive.

The gene calls are TRBV5-7 and TRBJ2-5; perhaps TRBD1 as D (5 bases). TRBV5-7 is known as an ORF, though its function is uncertain. This CDR3 has 14 residues. V gave up 1 base and J gave up 2 bases, with 9 bases separating them. Here the CDR3 DNA reads TGTGCCAGCAGCTTGCCCCGACAGCAAGAGACCCAGTACTTC. Translated: CASSLPRQQETQYF.

The chain carries TRBV7-2 and TRBJ1-3, with a tentative D call TRBD1 (5 bases). Per the germline V gene, CDR1 is SGHTA and CDR2 is FQGNSA. The CDR3 runs to 13 residues. Trimming removed 5 bases at V and 5 bases at J, with 10 bases between. CDR3 region: CASSQAGRNTIYF. The CDR3 DNA sequence: TGTGCCAGCAGCCAGGCGGGGCGAAACACCATATATTTT. The variable domain in full, with the rest retrieved from reference TRBV7-2 and TRBJ1-3, is GAGVSQSPSNKVTEKGKDVELRCDPISGHTALYWYRQSLGQGLEFLIYFQGNSAPDKSGLPSDRFSAERTGGSVSTLTIQRTQQEDSAVYLCASSQAGRNTIYFGEGSWLTVV.

The chain has TRBV4-2 and TRBJ2-7; 9 bases line up with TRBD1. J was trimmed by 0 bases and V by 0 bases; bases with no gene match: 9. In germline, CDR1 is LGHNA, CDR2 YNFKEQ. The CDR3 runs to 18 residues. The CDR3 DNA reads as TGTGCCAGCAGCCAAGATCTGGGGGTGACAGGGGGCTCCTACGAGCAGTACTTC. Amino acid sequence: CASSQDLGVTGGSYEQYF.